This T cell receptor (beta chain) was identified in a study of cytomegalovirus exposure and HLA in healthy donors. Study overall: A preliminary data release comprised tens of millions of unique TCRs obtained from HLA-typed donors. Study-wide results and limits: A later analysis linked a missense DCLRE1C variant to TCR beta V- and J-gene trimming. Rare TCR sequences dominated, though some public TCRs recurred in many donors.

As to this clone: Its specificity is not known.

Vbeta (60) and Jbeta (13) primers were used in the PCR. Sequencing used immunoSEQ multiplex PCR; TCRdb keeps in-frame clones, though not all of them. Of over 150,000 clones in the sample, under 85% were seen once. Deletions cut 4 bases from V and 3 bases from J, with 7 bases between. Germline CDR1 reads SGHDT; CDR2 reads YYEEEE. The CDR3 has 12 amino acids. This clonotype originated in a woman between 18 and 30 years old in good health and CMV-seronegative. The sample taken for sequencing was PBMCs. This chain uses TRBV5-6 with TRBJ1-1; no definite D call. The CDR3 nucleotides read TGTGCCAGCAGCGAGGTGTACACTGAAGCTTTCTTT. It codes for CASSEVYTEAFF.